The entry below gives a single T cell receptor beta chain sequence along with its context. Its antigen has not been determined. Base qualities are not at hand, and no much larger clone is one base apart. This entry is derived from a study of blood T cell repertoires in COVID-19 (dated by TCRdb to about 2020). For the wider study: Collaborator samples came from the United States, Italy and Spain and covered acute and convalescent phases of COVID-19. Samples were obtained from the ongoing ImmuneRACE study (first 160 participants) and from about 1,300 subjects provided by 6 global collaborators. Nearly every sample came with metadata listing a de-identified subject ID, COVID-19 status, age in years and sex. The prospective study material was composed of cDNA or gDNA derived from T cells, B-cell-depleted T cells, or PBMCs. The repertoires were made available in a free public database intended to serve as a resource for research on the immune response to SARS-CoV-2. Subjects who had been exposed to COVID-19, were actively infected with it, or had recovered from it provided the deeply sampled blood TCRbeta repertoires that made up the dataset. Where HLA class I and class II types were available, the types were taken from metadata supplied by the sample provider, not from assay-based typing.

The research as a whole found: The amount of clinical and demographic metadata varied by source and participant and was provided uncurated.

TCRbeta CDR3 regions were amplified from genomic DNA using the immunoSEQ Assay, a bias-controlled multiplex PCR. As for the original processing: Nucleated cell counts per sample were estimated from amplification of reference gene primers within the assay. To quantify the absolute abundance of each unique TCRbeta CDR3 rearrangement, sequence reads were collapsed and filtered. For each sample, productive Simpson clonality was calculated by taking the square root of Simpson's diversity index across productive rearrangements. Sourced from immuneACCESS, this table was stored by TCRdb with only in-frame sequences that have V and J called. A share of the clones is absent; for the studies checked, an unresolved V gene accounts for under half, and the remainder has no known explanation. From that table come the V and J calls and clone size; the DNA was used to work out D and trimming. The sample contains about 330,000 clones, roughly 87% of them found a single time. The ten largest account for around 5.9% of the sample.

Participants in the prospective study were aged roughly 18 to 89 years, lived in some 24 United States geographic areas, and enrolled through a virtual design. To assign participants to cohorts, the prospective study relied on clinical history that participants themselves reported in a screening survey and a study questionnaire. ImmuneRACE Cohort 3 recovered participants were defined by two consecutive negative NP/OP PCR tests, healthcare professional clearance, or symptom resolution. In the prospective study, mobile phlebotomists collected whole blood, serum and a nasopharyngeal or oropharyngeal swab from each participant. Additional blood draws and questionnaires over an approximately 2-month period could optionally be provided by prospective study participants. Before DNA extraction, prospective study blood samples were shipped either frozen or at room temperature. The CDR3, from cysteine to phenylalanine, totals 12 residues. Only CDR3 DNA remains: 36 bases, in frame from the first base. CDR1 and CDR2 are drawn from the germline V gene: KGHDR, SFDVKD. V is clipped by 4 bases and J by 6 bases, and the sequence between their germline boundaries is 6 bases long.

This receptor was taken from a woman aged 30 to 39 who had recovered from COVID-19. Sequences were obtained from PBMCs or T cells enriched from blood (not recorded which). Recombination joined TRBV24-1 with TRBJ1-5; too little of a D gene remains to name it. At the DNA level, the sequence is TGTGCCACCAGTGAGGCGGGTCAGCCCCAGCATTTT. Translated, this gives CATSEAGQPQHF.